This T cell receptor (beta chain) appears in the sequencing data of a study of PD-1 blockade in classical Hodgkin lymphoma. This clone showed up just a few times. Every patient experienced relapse after autologous stem cell transplantation, and brentuximab vedotin exposure varied. Generated by immunoSEQ multiplex PCR, the TCRdb table keeps only in-frame clones and is missing some. The sample lists around 19,000 clones, 77% occurring once. Sample: peripheral blood mononuclear cells (PBMCs), taken before the second cycle of nivolumab. This receptor was identified in a human donor with classical Hodgkin lymphoma.

The CDR3 nucleotides are TGTGCCAGCAGGCTATCAGGCAGATTAACCGGGGAGCTGTTTTTT. Its protein product is CASRLSGRLTGELFF. V and J are TRBV7-9 and TRBJ2-2, with no clear D. Germline lookup yields CDR1 SEHNR and CDR2 FQNEAQ (reference sequence). The length of the CDR3 is 15 residues. V lost 6 bases, J lost 5 bases, and 16 bases lay in between.